A selection of T cell receptor beta chains follows, all from one sample in a study of T-cell memory formation after mild COVID-19. TCRdb re-derived calls from the 5' RACE reads in MiXCR, one entry per CDR3 protein. The table has 350,000 to 500,000 distinct CDR3 sequences, 20% to 25% seen once. Input material: PBMCs or a T cell subset sorted from them (not recorded which). The receptors derive from an adult woman who had mild COVID-19 (a few samples of this study predate the infection). Cell type and time point are not known. Both conserved end residues are trimmed from each CDR3.

v_call	j_call	cdr3_aa
TRBV3-1	TRBJ2-3	ASSPWTSGRGDTQY
TRBV29-1	TRBJ2-3	SAGDRKEYTQY
TRBV24-1	TRBJ2-2	ATSDSTGELF
TRBV27	TRBJ2-7	ASSLGQGTSYEQY
TRBV6-2/TRBV6-3	TRBJ1-2	ASTYKYEIFYGYT
TRBV20-1	TRBJ1-1	SARAGTLNTEAF
TRBV6-5	TRBJ2-7	ASSYYRTGHEQY
TRBV25-1	TRBJ1-5	ASSEGGQPQH
TRBV12-3/TRBV12-4	TRBJ1-5	ATNTESNQPQH
TRBV24-1	TRBJ2-7	ATSSRREAYEQY
TRBV4-1	TRBJ2-3	ASSQALSPLLAGGTDTQY
TRBV6-5	TRBJ1-6	ASSYTGKVGRNAPLH
TRBV12-3/TRBV12-4	TRBJ2-1	ASSPRTVSSYNEQF
TRBV4-3	TRBJ2-1	ASSHRLAGNSYNEQF
TRBV7-3	TRBJ2-1	ASSSGGGTYNEQF
TRBV27	TRBJ1-2	ASSWAGTAMDGYT
TRBV7-9	TRBJ1-1	ASSFGQGATAF
TRBV19	TRBJ2-2	ASSMDWGGELF
TRBV5-1	TRBJ1-1	ASSPVSGNTEAF
TRBV24-1	TRBJ2-1	ATSDLHLGNEQF
TRBV2	TRBJ2-7	ASTPDRGLYEQY
TRBV2	TRBJ2-3	ASSVGLARGTDTQY
TRBV12-3/TRBV12-4	TRBJ2-3	ASRPTSGETDTQY
TRBV12-3/TRBV12-4	TRBJ2-5	ASSRPVLAGGRGETQY
TRBV3-1	TRBJ2-7	ASAREQGATYEQY
TRBV4-3	TRBJ1-2	ASSQAAQTRPNYGYT
TRBV4-1	TRBJ1-2	ASSQAGVYGYT
TRBV10-2	TRBJ1-1	ASSELGAMGTEAF
TRBV14	TRBJ2-3	ASSQDVSSTDTQY
TRBV20-1	TRBJ2-1	SASTSGSINEQF
TRBV18	TRBJ2-5	ASSSMETQY
TRBV6-5	TRBJ2-1	ASSYGVGRAREQF
TRBV2	TRBJ1-6	ASNLDRDNSPLH
TRBV5-1	TRBJ2-5	ASSLASGTQY
TRBV12-3/TRBV12-4	TRBJ1-1	ASSLDRLVTEAF
TRBV5-4	TRBJ2-7	ASSLDSGSSYEQY
TRBV12-3/TRBV12-4	TRBJ2-2	ASSSGLLTNTGELF
TRBV3-1	TRBJ1-1	ASSQAGSGVDTEAF
TRBV6-5	TRBJ1-1	ASRPGGATEAF
TRBV27	TRBJ2-1	ASSSARAGADEQF
TRBV6-5	TRBJ1-6	ASSYARTGSDSPLH
TRBV3-1	TRBJ1-1	ASSQDGEVTEAF
TRBV7-9	TRBJ2-7	ASSGRGSDEQY
TRBV2	TRBJ2-2	ASGRQGTYTGELF
TRBV12-5	TRBJ1-3	ASLLEGPPGNTIY